This is a list of T cell receptor beta chains from one sample in a study of a mutant IDH1 vaccine in newly diagnosed glioma. Using immunoSEQ multiplex PCR, the repertoire was profiled, and TCRdb retains in-frame clones only, with some absent. The table records about 94,000 clones, roughly 91% of them present only once. No cognate antigen is known for these TCRs. The specimen comprised PBMCs, sampled from a glioma patient whose treatment included an IDH1 peptide vaccine. The receptors originated from a woman between 45 and 65 years old with glioma. Both conserved end residues are part of each CDR3. D genes are given only for firm matches. Size tells how often a clone was seen (once, few, many) or the class of an expanded clone, and some rows leave it out.

TRBD1,TRBV6-5,TRBJ1-5,once,CASSSADRVGNQPQHF,TGTGCCAGCAGTTCCGCCGACAGGGTGGGCAATCAGCCCCAGCATTTT
NA,TRBV18,TRBJ1-4,NA,CASSPGTENEKLFF,TGTGCCAGCTCACCCGGGACGGAAAATGAAAAACTGTTTTTT
TRBD2,TRBV7-2,TRBJ2-5,NA,CASSLGLAGGRETQYF,TGTGCCAGCAGCTTAGGACTAGCGGGAGGCCGAGAGACCCAGTACTTC
NA,TRBV7-3,TRBJ2-7,NA,CASSLSVKDEQYF,TGTGCCAGCAGCTTATCTGTGAAGGACGAGCAGTACTTC
NA,TRBV7-3,TRBJ1-4,NA,CASSWNSGNEKLFF,TGTGCCAGCAGCTGGAACAGCGGTAATGAAAAACTGTTTTTT
NA,TRBV19,TRBJ1-4,NA,CASSTRGSRGEKLFF,TGTGCCAGTAGTACGAGGGGGAGTCGCGGTGAAAAACTGTTTTTT
TRBD2,TRBV2,TRBJ2-1,NA,CAIQTSGSQAYNEQFF,TGTGCCATCCAAACTAGCGGAAGTCAGGCCTACAATGAGCAGTTCTTC
NA,TRBV19,TRBJ2-2,NA,CASSIAGGIVELFF,TGTGCCAGTAGTATAGCGGGCGGGATTGTGGAGCTGTTTTTT
NA,TRBV11-1,TRBJ2-3,NA,CASSLGQVNTDTQYF,TGTGCCAGCAGCTTAGGCCAGGTTAACACAGATACGCAGTATTTT
TRBD2,TRBV28,TRBJ2-3,NA,CASSPLLGGLAGGPPDTQYF,TGTGCCAGCAGCCCTCTCCTGGGGGGACTAGCGGGAGGGCCCCCAGATACGCAGTATTTT
NA,TRBV5-6,TRBJ2-7,NA,CASSLVTRSSYEQYF,TGTGCCAGCAGCTTGGTTACGAGGAGCTCCTACGAGCAGTACTTC
NA,TRBV14,TRBJ2-2,once,CASRRDTATGELFF,TGTGCCAGCAGACGGGACACGGCAACCGGGGAGCTGTTTTTT
TRBD1,TRBV6-1,TRBJ2-1,NA,CASKTYRGNEQFF,TGTGCCAGCAAGACCTACAGGGGTAATGAGCAGTTCTTC
NA,TRBV11-2,TRBJ2-5,few,CASSPTATQETQYF,TGTGCCAGCAGCCCCACAGCGACTCAAGAGACCCAGTACTTC
TRBD1,TRBV28,TRBJ2-6,NA,CASRQGGYSGANVLTF,TGTGCCAGCCGACAGGGCGGTTACTCTGGGGCCAACGTCCTGACTTTC
TRBD1,TRBV5-8,TRBJ2-2,NA,CASSRPGTGTGELFF,TGTGCCAGCAGCCGCCCCGGGACAGGCACCGGGGAGCTGTTTTTT
TRBD2,TRBV19,TRBJ2-7,NA,CASSTSSGRSSYEQYF,TGTGCCAGTAGTACATCTAGCGGAAGGAGCTCCTACGAGCAGTACTTC
NA,TRBV4-1,TRBJ1-2,NA,CASSHRSYGYTF,TGCGCCAGCAGCCACCGATCCTATGGCTACACCTTC
NA,TRBV5-1,TRBJ1-3,NA,CASSAFSGNTIYF,TGCGCCAGCAGCGCCTTCTCTGGAAACACCATATATTTT
NA,TRBV5-4,TRBJ1-2,NA,CASSLALESGYGYTF,TGTGCCAGCAGCTTGGCATTGGAATCTGGCTATGGCTACACCTTC
NA,TRBV16,TRBJ1-5,NA,CASSQLGARNSNQPQHF,TGTGCCAGCAGCCAATTGGGGGCGCGGAATAGCAATCAGCCCCAGCATTTT
TRBD1,TRBV27,TRBJ1-1,NA,CASVGRTGRDTMNTEAFF,TGTGCCAGCGTGGGTCGGACAGGGAGGGATACCATGAACACTGAAGCTTTCTTT
NA,TRBV5-8,TRBJ2-7,NA,CASSFSGGNYEQYF,TGTGCCAGCAGCTTTTCAGGGGGGAACTACGAGCAGTACTTC
TRBD2,TRBV28,TRBJ2-1,NA,CASSPRGLAGGLGEQFF,TGTGCCAGCAGTCCCCGGGGACTAGCGGGAGGGCTTGGTGAGCAGTTCTTC
NA,TRBV7-8,TRBJ2-2,NA,CASSLALMAPGELFF,TGTGCCAGCAGCTTAGCGCTAATGGCTCCCGGGGAGCTGTTTTTT
NA,TRBV28,TRBJ2-3,NA,CASIPRDLETDTQYF,TGTGCCAGCATCCCCAGGGACCTTGAGACAGATACGCAGTATTTT
NA,TRBV7-2,TRBJ2-5,once,CASSPNGWQEETQYF,TGTGCCAGCAGCCCCAACGGCTGGCAGGAAGAGACCCAGTACTTC
NA,TRBV7-2,TRBJ1-2,NA,CASSFNEYGYTF,TGTGCCAGCAGCTTCAATGAATATGGCTACACCTTC
NA,TRBV27,TRBJ1-4,NA,CASSLSSDSFYEKLFF,TGTGCCAGCAGTTTATCGTCGGACAGTTTTTATGAAAAACTGTTTTTT
TRBD1,TRBV6-6,TRBJ2-2,NA,CASSYAQGPGELFF,TGTGCCAGCAGTTACGCACAGGGGCCCGGGGAGCTGTTTTTT
NA,TRBV5-1,TRBJ1-2,NA,CASSLERRDRGYTF,TGCGCCAGCAGCTTGGAGCGCCGCGACCGGGGCTACACCTTC
TRBD1,TRBV27,TRBJ1-2,NA,CASSLSWTGTLWGYTF,TGTGCCAGCAGTTTATCTTGGACAGGGACCCTGTGGGGCTACACCTTC
TRBD1,TRBV7-9,TRBJ2-7,NA,CASSLGGGTGAVGYEQYF,TGTGCCAGCAGCTTAGGAGGGGGGACAGGGGCCGTGGGGTACGAGCAGTACTTC
NA,TRBV28,TRBJ2-2,NA,CASSLWQEMTGELFF,TGTGCCAGCAGTTTGTGGCAGGAGATGACCGGGGAGCTGTTTTTT
NA,TRBV27,TRBJ2-1,once,CASSLYAHPGNEQFF,TGTGCCAGCAGTTTATACGCTCACCCCGGGAATGAGCAGTTCTTC
NA,TRBV7-9,TRBJ2-7,NA,CASSGGGEQYF,TGTGCCAGCAGTGGGGGAGGCGAGCAGTACTTC
NA,TRBV18,TRBJ2-7,few,CASSANNYEQYF,TGTGCCAGCTCAGCTAACAACTACGAGCAGTACTTC
TRBD2,TRBV4-2,TRBJ2-7,NA,CASSQPSGRGSYEQYF,TGTGCCAGCAGCCAACCTAGCGGGAGAGGTTCCTACGAGCAGTACTTC
NA,TRBV9,TRBJ2-7,once,CASSVVGSSYEQYF,TGTGCCAGCAGCGTAGTAGGGAGCTCCTACGAGCAGTACTTC
TRBD2,TRBV2,TRBJ2-7,NA,CASSGVAGGPYEQYF,TGTGCCAGCAGTGGTGTAGCGGGAGGGCCGTACGAGCAGTACTTC
NA,TRBV6-1,TRBJ1-3,once,CASKGWISGNTIYF,TGTGCCAGCAAGGGATGGATCTCTGGAAACACCATATATTTT
TRBD2,TRBV19,TRBJ2-1,NA,CASSLTGLAGQSSYNEQFF,TGTGCCAGTAGTTTGACGGGACTAGCGGGTCAGAGCTCCTACAATGAGCAGTTCTTC
NA,TRBV10-2,TRBJ1-2,NA,CASSENGYTF,TGCGCCAGCAGTGAGAATGGCTACACCTTC
NA,TRBV6-5,TRBJ1-4,NA,CASRQWESTNEKLFF,TGTGCCAGCAGACAATGGGAGTCAACTAATGAAAAACTGTTTTTT
NA,TRBV28,TRBJ2-5,NA,CASGLLETQYF,TGTGCCAGCGGACTCCTGGAGACCCAGTACTTC
NA,TRBV28,TRBJ2-1,NA,CASQSPFGSSYNEQFF,TGTGCCAGCCAATCCCCCTTCGGGAGCTCCTACAATGAGCAGTTCTTC